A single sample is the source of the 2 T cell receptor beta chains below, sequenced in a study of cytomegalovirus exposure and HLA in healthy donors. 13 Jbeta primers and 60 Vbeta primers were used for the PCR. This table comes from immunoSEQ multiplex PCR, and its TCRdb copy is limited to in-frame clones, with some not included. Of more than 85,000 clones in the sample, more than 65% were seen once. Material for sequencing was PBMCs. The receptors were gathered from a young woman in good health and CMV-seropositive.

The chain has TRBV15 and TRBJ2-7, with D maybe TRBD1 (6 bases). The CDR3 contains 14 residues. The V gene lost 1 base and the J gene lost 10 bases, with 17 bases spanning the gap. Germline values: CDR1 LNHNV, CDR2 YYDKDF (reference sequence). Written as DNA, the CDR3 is TGTGCCACCAGCAGAGGAGTTGTGGCAGGGGCCCAGTACTTC. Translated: CATSRGVVAGAQYF.

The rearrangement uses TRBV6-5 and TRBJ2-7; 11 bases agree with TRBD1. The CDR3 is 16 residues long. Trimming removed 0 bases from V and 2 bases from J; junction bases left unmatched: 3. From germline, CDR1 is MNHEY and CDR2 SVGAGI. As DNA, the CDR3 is TGTGCCAGCAGTTACTCGGAGGGACAGGGGGCCTACGAGCAGTACTTC. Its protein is CASSYSEGQGAYEQYF.